These T cell receptor beta chains were read from a single sample in a study of OX40 agonist ivuxolimab in advanced cancers. Profiled with immunoSEQ multiplex PCR; TCRdb holds only in-frame clones, not every one. The sample lists approximately 17,000 clones, around 71% occurring once. The source material was CD4+ or CD8+ T cells sorted from blood, sampled in a trial of the OX40 agonist ivuxolimab. The source of these receptors is an adult with an advanced solid tumor such as melanoma, head and neck, liver or kidney cancer. The conserved cysteine and the conserved F or W are not part of the CDR3 here. Fields, in order: V gene, J gene, CDR3 protein.

V gene: TRBV6-1; J gene: TRBJ1-2; CDR3 protein: ASKGGGYT
V gene: TRBV4-1; J gene: TRBJ2-1; CDR3 protein: ASSPRQGVYDEQF
V gene: TRBV11-3; J gene: TRBJ1-1; CDR3 protein: ASSRGGSLNTEAF
V gene: TRBV6-5; J gene: TRBJ2-7; CDR3 protein: ASSHNEQY
V gene: TRBV5-8; J gene: TRBJ1-2; CDR3 protein: ASSPTTEIHGYT
V gene: TRBV4-1; J gene: TRBJ1-5; CDR3 protein: ASSPGQGDQPQH
V gene: TRBV14; J gene: TRBJ2-7; CDR3 protein: ASSQVSLRDRGLHEQY
V gene: TRBV10-3; J gene: TRBJ2-1; CDR3 protein: AISESTWTGGIDEQF
V gene: TRBV27; J gene: TRBJ1-2; CDR3 protein: ASRKGPLFDFYT
V gene: TRBV7-8; J gene: TRBJ2-7; CDR3 protein: ASSLFDYEQY
V gene: TRBV10-1; J gene: TRBJ1-2; CDR3 protein: ASSESRTYGYT
V gene: TRBV4-3; J gene: TRBJ1-6; CDR3 protein: ASSGRANNQTTSYNSPLH
V gene: TRBV27; J gene: TRBJ1-1; CDR3 protein: ASSTGRMNTEAF
V gene: TRBV27; J gene: TRBJ2-3; CDR3 protein: ASRLAGLADTQY
V gene: TRBV29-1; J gene: TRBJ2-3; CDR3 protein: SLAGDSDTQY
V gene: TRBV5-1; J gene: TRBJ2-1; CDR3 protein: ASRPGHYNEQF
V gene: TRBV19; J gene: TRBJ2-7; CDR3 protein: ASSLGTGAYEQY
V gene: TRBV6-6; J gene: TRBJ1-1; CDR3 protein: ASGSREAEAF
V gene: TRBV28; J gene: TRBJ2-7; CDR3 protein: ASKWTGLSSYEQY
V gene: TRBV5-1; J gene: TRBJ2-1; CDR3 protein: ASSFNSAEKQF
V gene: TRBV28; J gene: TRBJ1-1; CDR3 protein: ASSPAGQGNTEAF
V gene: TRBV9; J gene: TRBJ2-7; CDR3 protein: ASSVGSGGLTYEQY
V gene: TRBV30; J gene: TRBJ2-1; CDR3 protein: ASGVGGPYNEQF
V gene: TRBV6-6; J gene: TRBJ2-3; CDR3 protein: ASSPNRNTQY
V gene: TRBV2; J gene: TRBJ2-7; CDR3 protein: VSSDSDREEY
V gene: TRBV7-9; J gene: TRBJ2-7; CDR3 protein: ASSWTGGYEQY
V gene: TRBV10-1; J gene: TRBJ2-3; CDR3 protein: ASSDSFLAGEADTQY
V gene: TRBV6-6; J gene: TRBJ2-2; CDR3 protein: ASWNRAGELF
V gene: TRBV27; J gene: TRBJ2-7; CDR3 protein: ASSWAGTGFGEQY
V gene: TRBV9; J gene: TRBJ2-3; CDR3 protein: ASSATSGTPLDTQY
V gene: TRBV7-9; J gene: TRBJ1-4; CDR3 protein: ASSVTQRGKLF
V gene: TRBV5-4; J gene: TRBJ2-7; CDR3 protein: ASSLDITYEQY
V gene: TRBV28; J gene: TRBJ2-2; CDR3 protein: ASSFSPDITSTGELF
V gene: TRBV5-1; J gene: TRBJ1-1; CDR3 protein: ASSLEENTEAF
V gene: TRBV12-5; J gene: TRBJ1-1; CDR3 protein: ASGLVTGTTVGTEAF
V gene: TRBV5-4; J gene: TRBJ2-5; CDR3 protein: ASRPQEEETQY
V gene: TRBV6-1; J gene: TRBJ1-1; CDR3 protein: ASSRDLVRAF
V gene: TRBV7-2; J gene: TRBJ2-3; CDR3 protein: ASSLVLGQGEGTDTQY
V gene: TRBV29-1; J gene: TRBJ2-3; CDR3 protein: SAPGQGTDTQY
V gene: TRBV28; J gene: TRBJ2-7; CDR3 protein: ASSMGSYEQY
V gene: TRBV10-3; J gene: TRBJ2-3; CDR3 protein: ASSYGRFPDTQY
V gene: TRBV15; J gene: TRBJ2-1; CDR3 protein: ATSRGLAGIYNEQF
V gene: TRBV6-6; J gene: TRBJ2-7; CDR3 protein: ASSQGVRTYEQY
V gene: TRBV4-1; J gene: TRBJ2-7; CDR3 protein: ASSQTHSVEQY
V gene: TRBV15; J gene: TRBJ1-2; CDR3 protein: ATSLRWGQNYGYT
V gene: TRBV4-3; J gene: TRBJ2-1; CDR3 protein: ASSQGDRPAHNREQF
V gene: TRBV27; J gene: TRBJ2-7; CDR3 protein: ASSASGRADEQY
V gene: TRBV20-1; J gene: TRBJ2-7; CDR3 protein: SARRKFEQY
V gene: TRBV30; J gene: TRBJ1-1; CDR3 protein: AWSGRLLNTEAF